A single T cell receptor beta chain is shown here with its context. Its antigen is not known. Treatment described: roughly 19 received Ad26.COV2.S at low or high dose, single or two shots; about 5 received placebo; per-sample allocation not given. Sampling was done on day 63 after the first vaccine or placebo injection. The study used a vaccine consisting of an Ad26 vector that expressed Wuhan-strain SARS-CoV-2 spike. Germline CDR1 and CDR2: SNHLY and FYNNEI. The CDR3 contains 15 residues. Trimming removed 8 bases from V and 0 bases from J; junction bases left unmatched: 4. This record comes from a study of Ad26.COV2.S vaccination and SARS-CoV-2 variants. General study findings and limits: In vaccinated individuals, spike-specific CD8+ and CD4+ T cell responses reportedly displayed substantial breadth.

Sequencing was performed with immunoSEQ multiplex PCR; in TCRdb, only in-frame clones are kept and a portion is missing. The data hold more than 300,000 clones, with around 89% observed a single time. The genes are TRBV2 and TRBJ2-2, with 9 bases lining up with TRBD1. This material consisted of peripheral blood, taken in a trial of Ad26.COV2.S vaccine versus placebo. This clonotype was sampled from a person between 18 and 59 years old who received the Ad26.COV2.S COVID-19 vaccine or a placebo. The CDR3 spells CASQRQGANTGELFF. The CDR3 DNA reads as TGTGCCAGCCAGAGACAGGGGGCGAACACCGGGGAGCTGTTTTTT. Full variable domain (missing parts from reference TRBV2 and TRBJ2-2): EPEVTQTPSHQVTQMGQEVILRCVPISNHLYFYWYRQILGQKVEFLVSFYNNEISEKSEIFDDQFSVERPDGSNFTLKIRSTKLEDSAMYFCASQRQGANTGELFFGEGSRLTVL.